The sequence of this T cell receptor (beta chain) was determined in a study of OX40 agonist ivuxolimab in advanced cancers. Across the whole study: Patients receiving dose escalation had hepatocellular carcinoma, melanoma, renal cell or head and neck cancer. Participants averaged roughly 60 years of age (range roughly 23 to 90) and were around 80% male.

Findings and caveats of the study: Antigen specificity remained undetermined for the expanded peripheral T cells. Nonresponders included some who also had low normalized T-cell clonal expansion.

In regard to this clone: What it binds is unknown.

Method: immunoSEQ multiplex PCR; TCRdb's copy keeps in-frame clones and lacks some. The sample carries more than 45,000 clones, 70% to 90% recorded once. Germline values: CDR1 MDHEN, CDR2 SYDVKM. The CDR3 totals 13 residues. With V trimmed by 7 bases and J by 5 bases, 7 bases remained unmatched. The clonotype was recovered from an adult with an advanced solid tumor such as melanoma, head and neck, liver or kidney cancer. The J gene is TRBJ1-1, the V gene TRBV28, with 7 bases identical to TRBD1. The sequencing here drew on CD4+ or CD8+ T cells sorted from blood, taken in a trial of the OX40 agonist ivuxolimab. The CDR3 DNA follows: TGTGCCAGCATCTCGGACAGGTGGACTGAAGCTTTCTTT. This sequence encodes CASISDRWTEAFF.